The T cell receptor beta chain described here comes from a study of blood T cells in healthy people across ages. The use of a sample-barcoded 5' primer and a J-beta primer mix characterized a second PCR of roughly 6 to 11 cycles. TCRdb reanalysed the 5' RACE reads using MiXCR and keeps one entry per CDR3 protein. The sample holds roughly 650,000 distinct CDR3 sequences, less than 40% seen once. Whenever a sample was processed, at least 6 million PBMCs were isolated. Trimming cost V 5 bases and J 2 bases, with 13 bases left between them. The CDR3 contains 14 residues. CDR1 and CDR2 from the germline V gene are MDHEN and SYDVKM. This clonotype was seen ten or more times.

The TCR comes from a woman older than 75 in good health. The chain carries TRBV28 and TRBJ2-7; D possibly corresponds to TRBD2 (6 bases). Sequences were obtained from blood. The CDR3: CASSLHGGTYEQYF. The CDR3 DNA is TGTGCCAGCAGTCTCCATGGGGGGACCTACGAGCAGTACTTC.